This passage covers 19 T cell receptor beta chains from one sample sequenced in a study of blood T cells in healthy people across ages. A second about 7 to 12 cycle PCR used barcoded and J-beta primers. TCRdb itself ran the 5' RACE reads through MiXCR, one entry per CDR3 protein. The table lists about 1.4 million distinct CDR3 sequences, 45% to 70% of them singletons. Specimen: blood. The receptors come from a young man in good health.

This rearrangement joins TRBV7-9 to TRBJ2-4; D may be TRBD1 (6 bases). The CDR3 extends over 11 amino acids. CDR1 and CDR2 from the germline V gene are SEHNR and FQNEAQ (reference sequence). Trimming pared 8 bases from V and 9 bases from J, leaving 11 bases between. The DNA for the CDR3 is TGTGCCAGCCTAGGGGGTAGCATTCAGTACTTC. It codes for CASLGGSIQYF.

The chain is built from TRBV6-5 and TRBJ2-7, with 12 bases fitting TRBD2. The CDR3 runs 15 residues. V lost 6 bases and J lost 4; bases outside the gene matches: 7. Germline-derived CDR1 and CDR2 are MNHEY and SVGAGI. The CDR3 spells CASSPWTSGVYEQYF. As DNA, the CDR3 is TGTGCCAGCAGCCCCTGGACTAGCGGGGTATACGAGCAGTACTTC.

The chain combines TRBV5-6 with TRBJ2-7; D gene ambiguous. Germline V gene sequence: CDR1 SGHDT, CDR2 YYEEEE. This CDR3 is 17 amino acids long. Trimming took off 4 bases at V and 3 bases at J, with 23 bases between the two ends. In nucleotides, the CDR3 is TGTGCCAGCAGCGATCTTTTAGGGCAGAACGAAGACTACGAGCAGTACTTC. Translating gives CASSDLLGQNEDYEQYF. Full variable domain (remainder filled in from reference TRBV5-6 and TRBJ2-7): DAGVTQSPTHLIKTRGQQVTLRCSPKSGHDTVSWYQQALGQGPQFIFQYYEEEERQRGNFPDRFSGHQFPNYSSELNVNALLLGDSALYLCASSDLLGQNEDYEQYFGPGTRLTVT.

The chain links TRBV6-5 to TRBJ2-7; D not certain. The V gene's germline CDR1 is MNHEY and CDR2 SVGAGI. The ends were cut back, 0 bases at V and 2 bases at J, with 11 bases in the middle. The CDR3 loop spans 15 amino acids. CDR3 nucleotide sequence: TGTGCCAGCAGTTACTCAGTCACAAGCGCCTACGAGCAGTACTTC. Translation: CASSYSVTSAYEQYF.

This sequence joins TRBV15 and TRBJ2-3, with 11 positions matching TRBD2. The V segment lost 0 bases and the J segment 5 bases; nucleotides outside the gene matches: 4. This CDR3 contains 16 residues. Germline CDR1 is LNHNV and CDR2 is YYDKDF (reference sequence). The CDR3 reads CATSRDSGGVGDTQYF. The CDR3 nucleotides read TGTGCCACCAGCAGAGATAGCGGGGGGGTAGGAGATACGCAGTATTTT.

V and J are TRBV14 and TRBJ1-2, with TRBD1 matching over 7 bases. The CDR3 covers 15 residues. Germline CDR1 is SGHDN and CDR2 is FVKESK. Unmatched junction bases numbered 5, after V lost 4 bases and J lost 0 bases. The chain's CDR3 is CASSRHRGANYGYTF. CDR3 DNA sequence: TGTGCCAGCAGCCGCCACAGGGGAGCTAACTATGGCTACACCTTC.

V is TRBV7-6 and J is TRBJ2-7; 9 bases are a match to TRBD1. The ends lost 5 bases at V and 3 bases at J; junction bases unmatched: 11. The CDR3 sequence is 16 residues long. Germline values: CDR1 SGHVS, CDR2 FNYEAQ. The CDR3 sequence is CASSPFRDRVYYEQYF. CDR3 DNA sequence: TGTGCCAGCAGCCCGTTCCGGGACAGGGTCTACTACGAGCAGTACTTC.

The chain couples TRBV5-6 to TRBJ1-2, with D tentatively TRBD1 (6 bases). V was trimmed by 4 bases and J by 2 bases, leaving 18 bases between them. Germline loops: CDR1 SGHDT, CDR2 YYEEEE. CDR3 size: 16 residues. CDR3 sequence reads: CASSPQEGTSNYGYTF. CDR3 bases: TGTGCCAGCAGCCCTCAGGAGGGGACATCCAACTATGGCTACACCTTC.

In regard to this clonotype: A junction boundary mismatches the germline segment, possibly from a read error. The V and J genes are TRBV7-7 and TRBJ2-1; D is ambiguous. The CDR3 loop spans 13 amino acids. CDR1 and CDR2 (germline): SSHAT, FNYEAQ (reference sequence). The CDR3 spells CASSLYGDNEQFF. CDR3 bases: TGTGCTAGCAGCTTATATGGGGACAATGAGCAGTTCTTC.

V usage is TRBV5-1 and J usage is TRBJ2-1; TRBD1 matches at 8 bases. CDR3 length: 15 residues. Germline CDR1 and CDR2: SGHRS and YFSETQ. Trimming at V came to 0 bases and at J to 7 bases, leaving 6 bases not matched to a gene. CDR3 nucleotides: TGCGCCAGCAGCTTGGTAGGACAGGGTGGGAATGAGCAGTTCTTC. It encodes CASSLVGQGGNEQFF.

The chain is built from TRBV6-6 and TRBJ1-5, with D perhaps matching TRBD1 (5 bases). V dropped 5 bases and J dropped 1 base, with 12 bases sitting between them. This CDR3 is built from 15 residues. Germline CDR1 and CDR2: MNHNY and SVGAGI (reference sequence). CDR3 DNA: TGTGCCAGCAGTCCCCGGACATTCAGCAATCAGCCCCAGCATTTT. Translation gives CASSPRTFSNQPQHF.

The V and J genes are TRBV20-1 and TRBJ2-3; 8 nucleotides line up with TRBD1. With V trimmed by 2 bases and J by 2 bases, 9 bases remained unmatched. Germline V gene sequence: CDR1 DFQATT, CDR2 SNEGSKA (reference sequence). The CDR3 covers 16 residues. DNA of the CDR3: TGCAGTGCTAGAACACAGGGGGGACTTCCCACAGATACGCAGTATTTT. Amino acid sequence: CSARTQGGLPTDTQYF.

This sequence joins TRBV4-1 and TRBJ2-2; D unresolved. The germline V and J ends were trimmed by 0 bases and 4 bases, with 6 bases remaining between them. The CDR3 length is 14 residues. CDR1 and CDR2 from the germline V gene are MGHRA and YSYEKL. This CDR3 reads CASSQDSLTGELFF. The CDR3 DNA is TGCGCCAGCAGCCAAGATTCCCTCACCGGGGAGCTGTTTTTT.

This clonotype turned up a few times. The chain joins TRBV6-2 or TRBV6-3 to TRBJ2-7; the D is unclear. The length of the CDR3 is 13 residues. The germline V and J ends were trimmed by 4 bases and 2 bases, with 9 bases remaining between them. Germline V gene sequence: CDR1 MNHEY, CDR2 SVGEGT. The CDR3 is CASSSLSPYEQYF. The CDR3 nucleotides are TGTGCCAGCAGTTCTCTAAGCCCCTACGAGCAGTACTTC.

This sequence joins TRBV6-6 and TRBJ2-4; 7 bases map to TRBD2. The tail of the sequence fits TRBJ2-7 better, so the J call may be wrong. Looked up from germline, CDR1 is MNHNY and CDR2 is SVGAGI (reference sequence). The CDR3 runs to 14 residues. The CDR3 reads CASSSTAGMDEQYF. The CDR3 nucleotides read TGTGCCAGCAGTTCCACAGCGGGAATGGACGAGCAGTACTTC.

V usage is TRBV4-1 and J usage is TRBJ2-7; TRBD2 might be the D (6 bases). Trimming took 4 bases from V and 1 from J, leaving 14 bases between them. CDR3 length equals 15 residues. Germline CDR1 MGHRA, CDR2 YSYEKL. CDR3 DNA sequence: TGCGCCAGCAGCCCAAGCGGGCAGATGTCCTACGAGCAGTACTTC. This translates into CASSPSGQMSYEQYF.

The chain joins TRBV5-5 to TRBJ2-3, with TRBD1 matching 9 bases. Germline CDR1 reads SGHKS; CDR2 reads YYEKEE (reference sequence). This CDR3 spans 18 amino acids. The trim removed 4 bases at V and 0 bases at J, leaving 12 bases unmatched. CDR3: CASSGGAVGQGSTDTQYF. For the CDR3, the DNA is TGTGCCAGCAGCGGAGGGGCCGTCGGACAGGGGAGCACAGATACGCAGTATTTT.

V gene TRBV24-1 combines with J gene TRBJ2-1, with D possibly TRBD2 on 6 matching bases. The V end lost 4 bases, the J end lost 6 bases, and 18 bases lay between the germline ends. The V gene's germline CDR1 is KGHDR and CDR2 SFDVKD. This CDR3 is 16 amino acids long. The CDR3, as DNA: TGTGCCACCAGTGACCTCGGACGAGCGGGTGGCAATGAGCAGTTCTTC. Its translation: CATSDLGRAGGNEQFF.

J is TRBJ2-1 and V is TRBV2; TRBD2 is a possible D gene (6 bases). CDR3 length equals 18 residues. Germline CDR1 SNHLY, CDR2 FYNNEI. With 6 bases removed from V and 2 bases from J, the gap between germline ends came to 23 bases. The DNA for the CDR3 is TGTGCCAGCAGCGGAGGGACTGCCACCCTCATTACCTACAATGAGCAGTTCTTC. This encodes CASSGGTATLITYNEQFF.